This entry lists 28 T cell receptor beta chains sequenced from one sample in a study of blood T cell repertoires in COVID-19. The repertoire was sequenced with immunoSEQ multiplex PCR; TCRdb's copy has only in-frame clones and lacks some. The sample shows roughly 70,000 clones, about 89% of them seen only once. Sample: peripheral blood. These receptors came from a man aged 45-65 years with COVID-19, enrolled during active disease.

V is TRBV3-1 (or the pseudogene TRBV3-2) and J is TRBJ1-5; the D is unclear. Germline V gene data show CDR1 as LGHDT and CDR2 as YNNKEL (reference sequence). The V end was cut by 1 base, the J end by 2 bases, with 6 bases between. The CDR3 is 14 amino acids. This CDR3 reads CASSQGAGNQPQHF. The CDR3 DNA sequence: TGTGCCAGCAGCCAAGGAGCGGGCAATCAGCCCCAGCATTTT.

The J gene is TRBJ2-7, the V gene TRBV6-5, with 8 bases lining up with TRBD2. Trimming cost V 0 bases and J 2 bases; bases outside gene matches: 6. The CDR3 loop spans 16 amino acids. Germline V CDR1 and CDR2: MNHEY, SVGAGI. In DNA, the CDR3 is TGTGCCAGCAGTTACTCGAGAAGCGGGGGCCCCTACGAGCAGTACTTC. Residues: CASSYSRSGGPYEQYF.

V usage is TRBV5-6 and J usage is TRBJ2-5; 9 bases agree with TRBD2. The trim removed 3 bases at V and 5 bases at J, leaving 5 bases unmatched. The CDR3 totals 14 residues. CDR1 is SGHDT and CDR2 is YYEEEE in the germline V gene. CDR3 in DNA: TGTGCCAGCAGCTCCGCTAGCGGGACGGAGACCCAGTACTTC. It specifies CASSSASGTETQYF.

The chain is built from TRBV19 and TRBJ2-7, with TRBD2 matching 13 bases. Trimming took 5 bases from V and 11 from J; bases not matched to a gene: 9. The CDR3 loop spans 14 amino acids. Germline CDR1 is LNHDA and CDR2 is SQIVND (reference sequence). The CDR3 nucleotides read TGTGCCAGTAGTGGTACCGGGACTAGCGGGAATAAGTACTTC. Protein: CASSGTGTSGNKYF.

This chain connects TRBV5-1 to TRBJ2-5, with 14 positions matching TRBD2. This CDR3 comprises 16 residues. In germline, CDR1 is SGHRS, CDR2 YFSETQ. V lost 5 bases, J lost 5 bases, and 8 bases stayed unmatched. CDR3 coding DNA: TGCGCCAGCAGTCCCGGCGGGACTAGCGGGAGTGAGACCCAGTACTTC. Translating gives CASSPGGTSGSETQYF.

The J gene is TRBJ2-7, the V gene TRBV11-1, with TRBD2 as a possible D gene (6 bases). Germline V CDR1 and CDR2: SGHAT, FQDESV (reference sequence). CDR3 size: 15 residues. Trimming took 5 bases from V and 6 from J, leaving 20 bases between them. Written as DNA, the CDR3 is TGTGCCAGCAGCCCCACCGGGGGTTCGGAAAGCGAGCAGTACGTC. This gives the protein CASSPTGGSESEQYV.

This clone has a single count. The rearrangement uses TRBV29-1 and TRBJ1-1, with unresolved D. This CDR3 has 15 amino acids. Germline CDR1 SQVTM, CDR2 ANQGSEA. The V end was cut by 0 bases, the J end by 1 base, with 12 bases between. The CDR3 sequence: CSVEDYLRGNTEAFF. Written as DNA, the CDR3 is TGCAGCGTTGAAGATTATCTTCGGGGGAACACTGAAGCTTTCTTT.

The chain carries TRBV5-1 and TRBJ2-1; 7 bases map to TRBD1. The CDR3 extends over 15 amino acids. Germline CDR1 and CDR2: SGHRS and YFSETQ. With 0 bases clipped from V and 4 bases from J, the junction kept 4 bases outside the gene matches. The CDR3 coding sequence is TGCGCCAGCAGCTTGGCTGGACAGGCTTACAATGAGCAGTTCTTC. Amino acid sequence: CASSLAGQAYNEQFF. Together with reference TRBV5-1 and TRBJ2-1, the CDR3 gives the full variable domain: KAGVTQTPRYLIKTRGQQVTLSCSPISGHRSVSWYQQTPGQGLQFLFEYFSETQRNKGNFPGRFSGRQFSNSRSEMNVSTLELGDSALYLCASSLAGQAYNEQFFGPGTRLTVL.

This chain links TRBV5-1 with TRBJ2-1, with 7 nucleotides matching TRBD1. CDR1 SGHRS and CDR2 YFSETQ come from the germline V gene. V was pared by 3 bases and J by 6 bases, with 0 bases of the junction left unmatched. This CDR3 has 12 residues. CDR3 nucleotides: TGCGCCAGCAGCTGGACAGGCAATGAGCAGTTCTTC. Amino acids: CASSWTGNEQFF. Filled out from reference TRBV5-1 and TRBJ2-1, the complete variable domain reads KAGVTQTPRYLIKTRGQQVTLSCSPISGHRSVSWYQQTPGQGLQFLFEYFSETQRNKGNFPGRFSGRQFSNSRSEMNVSTLELGDSALYLCASSWTGNEQFFGPGTRLTVL.

The V and J genes are TRBV14 and TRBJ1-1, with TRBD1 as a possible D gene (5 bases). The germline V gene has CDR1 SGHDN and CDR2 FVKESK. V gave up 1 base and J gave up 5 bases, with 8 bases separating them. The CDR3 covers 13 residues. The chain's CDR3 is CASSQVKGTEAFF. In DNA form, the CDR3 reads TGTGCCAGCAGCCAAGTAAAGGGGACTGAAGCTTTCTTT. Drawing the rest from reference TRBV14 and TRBJ1-1, the complete variable domain is EAGVTQFPSHSVIEKGQTVTLRCDPISGHDNLYWYRRVMGKEIKFLLHFVKESKQDESGMPNNRFLAERTGGTYSTLKVQPAELEDSGVYFCASSQVKGTEAFFGQGTRLTVV.

The chain carries TRBV10-3 and TRBJ2-1; TRBD2 matches 7 bases. Germline V gives CDR1 ENHRY, CDR2 SYGVKD. CDR3 length equals 14 residues. V dropped 3 bases and J dropped 4; count of bases not matched to a gene: 3. The CDR3 reads CAISDSSGYNEQFF. For the CDR3, the DNA is TGTGCCATCAGTGACTCTAGCGGATACAATGAGCAGTTCTTC.

CDR3 protein: CASSEVRRGTEAFF. In DNA, the CDR3 is TGTGCCAGCAGTGAAGTGCGCCGGGGCACTGAAGCTTTCTTT. The rearrangement uses TRBV2 and TRBJ1-1, with D unresolved. The CDR3 has 14 residues. From germline, CDR1 is SNHLY and CDR2 FYNNEI. Deletions cut 1 base from V and 4 bases from J, with 10 bases between.

This rearrangement joins TRBV5-6 to TRBJ1-1; D gene uncertain. Germline V gene lookup returns CDR1 SGHDT and CDR2 YYEEEE. This CDR3 is 14 amino acids long. V was shortened by 3 bases and J by 4 bases, with 13 bases between the two germline ends. The CDR3 region has the DNA TGTGCCAGCAGCTCAGAGACGGCGGGCACTGAAGCTTTCTTT. This translates into CASSSETAGTEAFF.

This chain links TRBV27 with TRBJ2-1, with 14 nucleotides matching TRBD2. The CDR3 loop spans 15 amino acids. The germline gives CDR1 MNHEY, CDR2 SMNVEV (reference sequence). V lost 5 bases to trimming and J lost 9 bases; unmatched junction nucleotides: 6. The CDR3 coding sequence is TGTGCCAGCAGTAGACCGGGACTAGCGGGAGTTGAGCAGTTCTTC. It yields the protein CASSRPGLAGVEQFF.

In nucleotides, the CDR3 is TGTGCCAGCAGCCCAGGAACAGGGTCAGCCACTGAAGCTTTCTTT. Translating it yields CASSPGTGSATEAFF. V is TRBV5-4 and J is TRBJ1-1, with a possible D match to TRBD1 (6 bases). Germline V gives CDR1 SGHNT, CDR2 YYREEE (reference sequence). The V end was cut by 4 bases, the J end by 4 bases, with 17 bases between. This CDR3 region has 15 residues.

In this sample, this clone turned up once. J is TRBJ1-4 and V is TRBV7-9; 9 positions agree with TRBD1. CDR1 and CDR2 (germline): SEHNR, FQNEAQ (reference sequence). The V gene end was trimmed by 5 bases and the J gene end by 8 bases; junction bases not matched to a gene: 12. This CDR3 is built from 16 residues. The CDR3 nucleotides read TGTGCCAGCAGCGTACTGACCGGGACAGGGAAGGAAAAACTGTTTTTT. Translated: CASSVLTGTGKEKLFF.

CDR3 nucleotides: TGTGCCAGCAGCCAAGATGGCCTGCGGGCGGATACGCAGTATTTT. As protein: CASSQDGLRADTQYF. The chain is built from TRBV4-2 and TRBJ2-3; a possible D gene is TRBD2 (5 bases). The germline V gene encodes CDR1 LGHNA and CDR2 YNFKEQ. This CDR3 is 15 amino acids long. V was pared by 0 bases and J by 6 bases, with 13 bases between.

This sequence joins TRBV7-9 and TRBJ1-1, with TRBD1 as a possible D gene (5 bases). Germline V gene lookup returns CDR1 SEHNR and CDR2 FQNEAQ (reference sequence). V shed 5 bases and J shed 2 bases, with 12 bases lying between them. The CDR3 length is 14 residues. The CDR3 DNA reads as TGTGCCAGCAGCCTTAAGACAGAAAACACTGAAGCTTTCTTT. Translation gives CASSLKTENTEAFF.

The V gene is TRBV10-3, the J gene TRBJ2-1; 12 nucleotides match TRBD2. CDR3 length: 15 amino acids. V was pared by 0 bases and J by 7 bases, with 1 base of the junction left unmatched. CDR1 is ENHRY and CDR2 is SYGVKD in the germline V gene. The DNA of the CDR3 is TGTGCCATCAGTGAGTCCCTAGCGGGGGGGAATGAGCAGTTCTTC. Its protein product is CAISESLAGGNEQFF.

This clone was counted a few times. V is TRBV4-2 and J is TRBJ1-1; no reliable D call. Germline lookup yields CDR1 LGHNA and CDR2 YNFKEQ. The CDR3 consists of 15 residues. V lost 0 bases and J 5 bases, leaving 13 bases between the germline ends. CDR3 loop: CASSQDMSGGTEAFF. Written as DNA, the CDR3 is TGTGCCAGCAGCCAAGATATGTCAGGTGGGACTGAAGCTTTCTTT.

The chain couples TRBV7-8 to TRBJ2-5; 7 positions agree with TRBD2. CDR3 length: 16 amino acids. V gave up 4 bases and J gave up 2 bases; unmatched junction bases: 10. The germline V gene encodes CDR1 SGHVS and CDR2 FQNEAQ. The DNA for the CDR3 is TGTGCCAGCAGCTCTGACGCTAGCGGAAATCAAGAGACCCAGTACTTC. It specifies CASSSDASGNQETQYF. Complete variable domain (other parts from reference TRBV7-8 and TRBJ2-5): GAGVSQSPRYKVAKRGQDVALRCDPISGHVSLFWYQQALGQGPEFLTYFQNEAQLDKSGLPSDRFFAERPEGSVSTLKIQRTQQEDSAVYLCASSSDASGNQETQYFGPGTRLLVL.

The chain joins TRBV5-8 to TRBJ2-4; 11 bases are a match to TRBD1. The CDR3 contains 14 residues. With 4 bases clipped from V and 8 bases from J, the junction kept 5 bases outside the gene matches. CDR1 is SGHTS and CDR2 is YDEGEE in the germline V gene. The CDR3 region has the DNA TGTGCCAGCAGCGATGGACAGGGGGCAGACATTCAGTACTTC. This sequence encodes CASSDGQGADIQYF.

The genes are TRBV28 and TRBJ2-3; D is possibly TRBD1 (7 bases). The ends were cut back, 3 bases at V and 3 bases at J, with 13 bases in the middle. The CDR3 runs to 15 residues. The germline V gene has CDR1 MDHEN and CDR2 SYDVKM. The DNA of the CDR3 is TGTGCCAGCAGTTTCCAGGGGGAGGTGACAGATACGCAGTATTTT. This sequence encodes CASSFQGEVTDTQYF.

The chain couples TRBV2 to TRBJ2-5; 15 bases map to TRBD2. The CDR3 spans 18 residues. Per the germline V gene, CDR1 is SNHLY and CDR2 is FYNNEI. V was clipped by 6 bases and J by 2 bases; unmatched bases: 10. CDR3 DNA sequence: TGTGCCAGCAGGTCAGAGGCCGGGACTAGCGGGAGGCAAGAGACCCAGTACTTC. Translation gives CASRSEAGTSGRQETQYF.

This clone was seen just once. The V and J genes are TRBV5-1 and TRBJ1-6; D not certain. Germline V gene sequence: CDR1 SGHRS, CDR2 YFSETQ. The CDR3 has 14 residues. The V end lost 2 bases, the J end lost 10 bases, and 13 bases lay between the germline ends. The CDR3: CASSFSSDGSPLHF. The CDR3 DNA is TGCGCCAGCAGCTTTAGCTCAGACGGGTCACCCCTCCACTTT.

This sequence joins TRBV28 and TRBJ2-7, with TRBD1 identical over 8 bases. This CDR3 is built from 15 residues. Trimming took 6 bases from V and 3 from J; bases not matched to a gene: 10. The germline V gene has CDR1 MDHEN and CDR2 SYDVKM. DNA of the CDR3: TGTGCCAGCAGGAGAGACAGGGGTTTCCTCTACGAGCAGTACTTC. It is translated as CASRRDRGFLYEQYF.

The rearrangement uses TRBV29-1 and TRBJ2-7; 10 bases map to TRBD1. The J segment lost 7 bases and the V segment lost 6 bases, leaving 12 bases of the junction unmatched. The V gene's germline CDR1 is SQVTM and CDR2 ANQGSEA. The CDR3 contains 14 residues. CDR3 residues: CSVRIDDRGREQYF. The CDR3 DNA reads TGCAGCGTAAGGATCGATGACAGGGGGCGGGAGCAGTACTTC.

The chain has TRBV5-6 and TRBJ1-2; unclear D gene. The CDR3 length is 16 residues. Germline CDR1 and CDR2: SGHDT and YYEEEE. Trimming shortened V by 0 bases and J by 6 bases, and 18 bases separated the two germline ends. CDR3 sequence (DNA): TGTGCCAGCAGCTTGGATTTGACAAGACCCCTGAATGGCTACACCTTC. It is translated as CASSLDLTRPLNGYTF.